Each of the 12 T cell receptor beta chains below was sequenced from the same sample in a study of cytotoxic CD8 clonotypes in ibrutinib-treated CLL. Method: immunoSEQ multiplex PCR; TCRdb's copy keeps in-frame clones and lacks some. The sample yields around 140,000 clones, 80% seen once. Sequenced material: PBMCs, taken after 36 months of ibrutinib treatment. All receptors derive from a human donor with chronic lymphocytic leukemia.

V usage is TRBV20-1 and J usage is TRBJ1-1; D remains ambiguous. The CDR3 runs 11 residues. Germline CDR1 is DFQATT and CDR2 is SNEGSKA (reference sequence). DNA for the CDR3: TGCAAGGGAACTATGAACACTGAAGCTTTCTTT. Its protein product is CKGTMNTEAFF.

The chain carries TRBV29-1 and TRBJ2-7, with 10 positions matching TRBD2. This CDR3 is built from 14 residues. Trimming removed 5 bases from V and 6 bases from J; junction bases left unmatched: 10. CDR1 and CDR2 (germline): SQVTM, ANQGSEA. CDR3 nucleotide sequence: TGCAGCGTTTTGAAGTTGGCTAGCGGGAGCGAGCAGTACTTC. Residues: CSVLKLASGSEQYF.

This clone turned up a few times. One end of the junction varies from germline; a read error may be responsible. This chain connects TRBV11-2 to TRBJ2-7; 7 nucleotides match TRBD1. The CDR3 extends over 14 amino acids. Germline V gene lookup returns CDR1 SGHAT and CDR2 FQNNGV. This chain's CDR3 is CASTLTAGGYEQYF. The CDR3 DNA is TGTGCCAGCACCTTAACGGCAGGGGGCTACGAGCAGTACTTC.

The rearrangement links TRBV6-5 to TRBJ2-3; no definite D call. Germline V gene lookup returns CDR1 MNHEY and CDR2 SVGAGI. The CDR3 consists of 15 residues. V lost 6 bases and J lost 2, with 15 bases in between. The CDR3 nucleotides are TGTGCCAGCAGCCTACACAGTAGTCTCACAGATACGCAGTATTTT. This codes for CASSLHSSLTDTQYF.

This rearrangement joins TRBV6-1 to TRBJ1-4; D call uncertain. Germline V gene data show CDR1 as MNHNS and CDR2 as SASEGT. The CDR3 has 14 amino acids. V was cut by 7 bases and J by 4 bases, with 13 bases left in between. CDR3 region: CASNQGYLNEKLFF. In nucleotides, the CDR3 is TGTGCCAGCAACCAAGGGTATCTTAATGAAAAACTGTTTTTT.

CDR3 residues: CASSTSGRSTDTQYF. CDR3 nucleotide sequence: TGTGCCAGCAGTACTAGCGGGAGAAGCACAGATACGCAGTATTTT. J is TRBJ2-3 and V is TRBV7-6; 11 nucleotides agree with TRBD2. This CDR3 is 15 amino acids long. Germline CDR1 SGHVS, CDR2 FNYEAQ. The ends lost 6 bases at V and 0 bases at J; junction bases unmatched: 2.

The chain combines TRBV2 with TRBJ2-2; D is undetermined. The V gene lost 7 bases and the J gene lost 0 bases, with 15 bases spanning the gap. Germline assignment: CDR1 SNHLY and CDR2 FYNNEI. The CDR3 sequence is 16 residues long. Here the CDR3 DNA reads TGTGCCAGCAACGACCGGTCCTTGGCGAACACCGGGGAGCTGTTTTTT. It translates to CASNDRSLANTGELFF.

The chain links TRBV6-5 to TRBJ1-1, with TRBD1 matching over 8 bases. The CDR3 contains 14 residues. With V trimmed by 5 bases and J by 1 base, 3 bases remained unmatched. Germline CDR1 is MNHEY and CDR2 is SVGAGI. CDR3 sequence (DNA): TGTGCCAGCAGTCAAGGACAGGGGAACACTGAAGCTTTCTTT. Protein product: CASSQGQGNTEAFF.

The V gene is TRBV18, the J gene TRBJ2-2, with a possible D match to TRBD1 (6 bases). The germline V gene encodes CDR1 KGHSH and CDR2 LQKENI. V was clipped by 6 bases and J by 1 base, with 6 bases between them. The length of the CDR3 is 13 residues. The CDR3 DNA follows: TGTGCCAGCTCGGGACAGAACACCGGGGAGCTGTTTTTT. This gives the protein CASSGQNTGELFF.

This sequence joins TRBV9 and TRBJ1-4; TRBD1 is a possible D gene (6 bases). The V gene's germline CDR1 is SGDLS and CDR2 YYNGEE. Trimming cost V 0 bases and J 8 bases, with 14 bases left between them. The length of the CDR3 is 15 residues. The DNA for the CDR3 is TGTGCCAGCAGCGTAGGGGGGCAGGGAATCGAAAAACTGTTTTTT. Translated: CASSVGGQGIEKLFF.

This chain links TRBV10-1 with TRBJ2-5, with 10 bases matching TRBD2. The V and J ends lost 5 bases and 5 bases, in that order; junction bases with no gene match: 5. The CDR3 has 14 residues. Germline V lookup: CDR1 WNHNN, CDR2 SYGVQD (reference sequence). The CDR3 DNA reads TGCGCCAGCAGTTCTCTAGCGGGAGCTGAGACCCAGTACTTC. Encoded protein: CASSSLAGAETQYF.

The table lists this clone with a few counts. In the same sample, other DNA sequences code for this CDR3. This chain joins TRBV6-1 and TRBJ1-6; D is perhaps TRBD1 (5 bases). V was shortened by 1 base and J by 0 bases, with 10 bases between the two germline ends. This CDR3 has 17 amino acids. Germline V gives CDR1 MNHNS, CDR2 SASEGT. The CDR3 bases are TGTGCCAGCAGTGAAGTCGGGGGAAGCTCCTATAATTCACCCCTCCACTTT. Its protein is CASSEVGGSSYNSPLHF.